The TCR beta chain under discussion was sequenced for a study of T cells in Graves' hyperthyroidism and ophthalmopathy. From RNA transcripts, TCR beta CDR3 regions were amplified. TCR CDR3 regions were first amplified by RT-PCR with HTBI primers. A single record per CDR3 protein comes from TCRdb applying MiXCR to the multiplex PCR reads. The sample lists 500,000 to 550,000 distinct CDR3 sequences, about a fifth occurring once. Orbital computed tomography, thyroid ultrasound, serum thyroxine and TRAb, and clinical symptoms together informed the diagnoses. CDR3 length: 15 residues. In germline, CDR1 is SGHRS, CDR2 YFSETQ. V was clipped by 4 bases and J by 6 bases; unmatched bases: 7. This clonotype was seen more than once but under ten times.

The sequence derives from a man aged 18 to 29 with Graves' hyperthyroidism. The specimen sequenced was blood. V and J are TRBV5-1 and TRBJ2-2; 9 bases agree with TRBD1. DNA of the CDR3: TGCGCCAGCAGCCGGGGGACAGGGTTCCCCGGGGAGCTGTTTTTT. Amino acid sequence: CASSRGTGFPGELFF. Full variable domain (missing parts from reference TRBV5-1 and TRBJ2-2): KAGVTQTPRYLIKTRGQQVTLSCSPISGHRSVSWYQQTPGQGLQFLFEYFSETQRNKGNFPGRFSGRQFSNSRSEMNVSTLELGDSALYLCASSRGTGFPGELFFGEGSRLTVL.